This T cell receptor (beta chain) was captured in a study of blood T cell repertoires in COVID-19. Study at large: From the United States, Italy and Spain came samples of acute and convalescent COVID-19. Nucleic acid was either cDNA or gDNA, and it came from T cells, B-cell-depleted T cells, or PBMCs.

In its sample, this clone was seen once. V dropped 6 bases and J dropped 0; count of bases not matched to a gene: 8. The germline CDR1 and CDR2 sequences are LNHDA and SQIVND (reference sequence). This CDR3 has 16 amino acids. The authors' processing: By means of reference gene primer amplification, nucleated cell counts were estimated. TCRdb's copy holds only in-frame clones and misses some; the assay was immunoSEQ multiplex PCR. That table supplies the V and J calls and clone size; D and trimming were determined from the DNA. The sample yields tens of thousands of clones, 80% to 85% seen once. The V gene is TRBV19, the J gene TRBJ2-5; TRBD2 matches at 9 bases. The sample taken for sequencing was peripheral blood. This clonotype originated in a human donor in a cohort sampled during active or convalescent COVID-19. CDR3 sequence: CASRRVTSGYQETQYF. The CDR3 region has the DNA TGTGCCAGTAGGAGGGTAACTAGCGGGTACCAAGAGACCCAGTACTTC.